These T cell receptor beta chains were read from a single sample in a study of human T cells and chemical hapten exposure. A single record per CDR3 protein comes from TCRdb applying MiXCR to the RACE reads. This table has around 50,000 distinct CDR3 sequences, over 9.5% appearing once. The material sequenced was whole blood, taken in connection with sensitization to the hapten diphenylcyclopropenone (DPC). The receptor set was obtained from a woman aged 45-60 years with alopecia areata. Some clones in this sample may be carry-over from other donors' samples. Each CDR3 is given with its conserved first and last residue. Fields, in order: clone size, V gene, J gene, D gene, CDR3 protein, CDR3 DNA. The D gene is left open where the match is weak. For some rows the clone size is stated as once, few or many, or as a class when expanded; others skip it.

many	TRBV6-2/TRBV6-3	TRBJ1-1	.	CASCSRGEAFF	TGTGCCAGCTGCTCCCGGGGGGAAGCTTTCTTT
.	TRBV6-4	TRBJ2-1	TRBD2	CASSPGTSDSYNEQFF	TGTGCCAGCAGCCCAGGGACTAGCGATTCCTACAATGAGCAGTTCTTC
.	TRBV18	TRBJ1-5	.	CASSQASNQPQHF	TGTGCCAGCTCCCAGGCGAGCAATCAGCCCCAGCATTTT
few	TRBV28	TRBJ1-3	.	CASSAGNTIYF	TGTGCCAGTAGCGCTGGAAACACCATATATTTT
many	TRBV18	TRBJ1-1	.	CASSPVGTEAFF	TGTGCCAGCTCACCGGTGGGAACTGAAGCTTTCTTT
few	TRBV6-2/TRBV6-3	TRBJ1-5	.	CASNIGQLNQPQHF	TGTGCCAGTAATATCGGACAGCTTAATCAGCCCCAGCATTTT
.	TRBV29-1	TRBJ1-1	.	CSGSGYTEAFF	TGCAGCGGATCAGGGTACACTGAAGCTTTCTTT
.	TRBV5-5	TRBJ2-3	.	CASSSPLSTDTQYF	TGTGCCAGCAGCTCGCCCCTCAGCACAGATACGCAGTATTTT
many	TRBV6-1	TRBJ2-6	.	CASSEASGANVLTF	TGTGCCAGCAGTGAAGCCTCTGGGGCCAACGTCCTGACTTTC
few	TRBV18	TRBJ2-1	.	CASSPGVRDEQFF	TGTGCCAGCTCTCCGGGGGTTCGCGATGAGCAGTTCTTC
many	TRBV6-2/TRBV6-3	TRBJ2-1	TRBD1	CASSFRDRDYNEQFF	TGTGCCAGCAGTTTCCGGGACAGGGATTACAATGAGCAGTTCTTC
many	TRBV3-1	TRBJ2-3	TRBD1	CASSLRGQGKADTQYF	TGTGCCAGCAGCCTGCGGGGACAGGGAAAAGCAGATACGCAGTATTTT
few	TRBV20-1	TRBJ2-2	.	CSARDLGDRYTGELFF	TGCAGTGCTAGAGATCTCGGGGACCGCTACACCGGGGAGCTGTTTTTT
many	TRBV14	TRBJ1-2	.	CASSQAGSYGYTF	TGTGCCAGCAGCCAAGCTGGGAGCTATGGCTACACCTTC
few	TRBV3-1	TRBJ2-7	.	CASSQEGAIYEQYF	TGTGCCAGCAGCCAAGAGGGGGCCATCTACGAGCAGTACTTC
many	TRBV27	TRBJ2-7	.	CASSRDGSYEQYF	TGTGCCAGCAGTCGGGACGGATCTTACGAGCAGTACTTC
.	TRBV20-1	TRBJ1-4	.	CSAPHAGPGRQLFF	TGCAGTGCTCCGCATGCGGGTCCGGGACGGCAACTGTTTTTT
.	TRBV12-5	TRBJ2-6	.	CASGFSGANVLTF	TGTGCTAGTGGTTTTTCTGGGGCCAACGTCCTGACTTTC
many	TRBV20-1	TRBJ1-5	TRBD1	CSARPRDRGYQPQHF	TGCAGTGCTAGACCCCGGGACAGGGGGTATCAGCCCCAGCATTTT
many	TRBV18	TRBJ1-1	.	CASSPLGQNTEAFF	TGTGCCAGCTCACCCCTGGGACAGAACACTGAAGCTTTCTTT
many	TRBV19	TRBJ1-5	TRBD1	CASTSGQGSNQPQHF	TGTGCCAGTACCTCGGGACAGGGGAGCAATCAGCCCCAGCATTTT
few	TRBV2	TRBJ2-3	.	CASRETHTQYF	TGTGCCAGCAGGGAGACGCATACGCAGTATTTT
.	TRBV11-2	TRBJ2-7	TRBD1	CASSLTGTGPYEQYF	TGTGCCAGCAGCTTAACGGGGACAGGGCCCTACGAGCAGTACTTC
.	TRBV12-3/TRBV12-4	TRBJ2-7	.	CASSDNTYELYF	TGTGCCAGCTCTGACAACACCTACGAGCTGTACTTC
many	TRBV7-2	TRBJ1-6	.	CASSLILSSNSPLHF	TGTGCCAGCAGCTTAATCCTTTCATCAAACTCACCCCTCCACTTT
few	TRBV12-3/TRBV12-4	TRBJ1-1	.	CASSPRTSEAFF	TGTGCCAGCAGTCCCCGGACGTCAGAAGCTTTCTTT
few	TRBV24-1	TRBJ1-2	.	CATSDINALGYTF	TGTGCCACCAGTGATATCAACGCCCTCGGCTACACCTTC
.	TRBV28	TRBJ1-5	.	CASGRPGSNQPQHF	TGTGCCAGCGGGCGCCCCGGGAGCAATCAGCCCCAGCATTTT
.	TRBV3-1	TRBJ1-1	.	CASSQWGTGVLAEAFF	TGTGCCAGCAGCCAATGGGGGACCGGGGTTCTCGCTGAAGCTTTCTTT
few	TRBV6-4	TRBJ2-3	TRBD1	CASSDGGLGTGLTDTQYF	TGTGCCAGCAGTGACGGAGGCCTAGGGACAGGCCTCACAGATACGCAGTATTTT
medium-sized	TRBV9	TRBJ2-5	.	CASSVSATQQETQYF	TGTGCCAGCAGCGTATCTGCAACCCAGCAAGAGACCCAGTACTTC